These 9 T cell receptor beta chains were all obtained from the same sample, sequenced in a study of T cell repertoires in breast cancer. The expanded emulsion RT-PCR method captured paired alpha and beta chains from CD8+ T cells. Blocking oligonucleotides added to a second nested PCR suppressed unpaired genes. A single record per CDR3 protein comes from TCRdb applying MiXCR to the emulsion pairing reads. The table lists under 5,500 distinct CDR3 sequences, about 35% of them singletons. Source material: CD8+ T cells. These TCRs come from a pool of human donors with breast cancer or a healthy control (not recorded which).

J is TRBJ2-4 and V is TRBV30, with TRBD2 matching 8 bases. CDR1 is GTSNPN and CDR2 is SVGIG in the germline V gene (reference sequence). V was clipped by 2 bases and J by 6 bases; unmatched bases: 6. The CDR3 length is 14 residues. DNA of the CDR3: TGTGCCTGGAGTAACGGGGGGGGGGGAAACATTCAGTACTTC. Its translation: CAWSNGGGGNIQYF.

This clonotype is hyperexpanded in the sample. V and J are TRBV20-1 and TRBJ2-1; 7 positions agree with TRBD2. The J segment lost 8 bases and the V segment lost 4 bases, leaving 14 bases of the junction unmatched. From germline, CDR1 is DFQATT and CDR2 SNEGSKA (reference sequence). This CDR3 has 15 amino acids. CDR3 nucleotide sequence: TGCAGTGCTATCCAATTCGGCGGGAGAGGTGATGAGCAGTTCTTC. Translation gives CSAIQFGGRGDEQFF.

The V call is TRBV27, the J call TRBJ1-2; 12 nucleotides align to TRBD1. The CDR3 covers 17 residues. With 5 bases clipped from V and 4 bases from J, the junction kept 11 bases outside the gene matches. Germline lookup yields CDR1 MNHEY and CDR2 SMNVEV (reference sequence). Here the CDR3 reads CASSHIGTGGTVYGYTF. Written as DNA, the CDR3 is TGTGCCAGCAGTCATATCGGGACAGGGGGCACTGTCTATGGCTACACCTTC.

As concerns this clonotype: A junction boundary mismatches the germline segment, possibly from a read error. The V call is TRBV5-1, the J call TRBJ2-5, with D perhaps matching TRBD1 or TRBD2 (5 bases each). This CDR3 is 14 amino acids long. Germline V gene sequence: CDR1 SGHRS, CDR2 YFSETQ. CDR3 sequence reads: CATSLEQAGETQYF. The CDR3 region has the DNA TGCGCCACCAGCTTAGAACAGGCGGGCGAGACCCAGTACTTC.

This clonotype is medium-sized by share. The V call is TRBV7-2, the J call TRBJ1-5; the D gene is possibly TRBD1 (6 bases). Trimming pared 5 bases from V and 7 bases from J, leaving 15 bases between. The CDR3 extends over 14 amino acids. Looked up from germline, CDR1 is SGHTA and CDR2 is FQGNSA. The CDR3 loop is CASSRDKPGQPQHF. CDR3 in DNA: TGTGCCAGCAGCAGGGACAAACCGGGGCAGCCCCAGCATTTT.

CDR3 coding DNA: TGTGCCATCAGTGAACAGATCTATGGCTACACCTTC. It specifies CAISEQIYGYTF. The V gene is TRBV10-3, the J gene TRBJ1-2; D gene unclear. The germline gives CDR1 ENHRY, CDR2 SYGVKD. With 3 bases removed from V and 4 bases from J, the gap between germline ends came to 6 bases. This CDR3 comprises 12 residues.

A remark on this clonotype: At one of its ends the junction is not consistent with the germline gene, which may arise from a read error. This chain joins TRBV7-2 and TRBJ1-1; D uncertain. CDR1 is SGHTA, CDR2 FQGNSA, per germline. The CDR3 sequence is 12 residues long. CDR3 sequence: CANSLVVEKAFF. The CDR3 nucleotides read TGCGCCAACAGCTTAGTTGTGGAGAAGGCTTTCTTT.

The J gene is TRBJ2-2, the V gene TRBV24-1; TRBD1 matches at 8 bases. The CDR3 spans 16 residues. Per germline, CDR1 KGHDR and CDR2 SFDVKD. The V segment lost 5 bases and the J segment 2 bases; nucleotides outside the gene matches: 6. As DNA, the CDR3 is TGTGCCACCAGTGTGGGGGGACAGGTTAACACCGGGGAGCTGTTTTTT. Translating it yields CATSVGGQVNTGELFF.

Note on this clonotype: This CDR3 is missing its conserved last phenylalanine or tryptophan, likely due to a read error. The chain uses TRBV6-2 or TRBV6-3 and TRBJ1-5; D gene unclear. The germline V gene encodes CDR1 MNHEY and CDR2 SVGEGT. The germline V and J ends were trimmed by 2 bases and 1 base, with 6 bases remaining between them. CDR3 size: 14 residues. The CDR3 nucleotides read TGTGCCAGCAGTTACGGCGGCAGCAATCAGCCCCAGCATCTT. Its translation is CASSYGGSNQPQHL.